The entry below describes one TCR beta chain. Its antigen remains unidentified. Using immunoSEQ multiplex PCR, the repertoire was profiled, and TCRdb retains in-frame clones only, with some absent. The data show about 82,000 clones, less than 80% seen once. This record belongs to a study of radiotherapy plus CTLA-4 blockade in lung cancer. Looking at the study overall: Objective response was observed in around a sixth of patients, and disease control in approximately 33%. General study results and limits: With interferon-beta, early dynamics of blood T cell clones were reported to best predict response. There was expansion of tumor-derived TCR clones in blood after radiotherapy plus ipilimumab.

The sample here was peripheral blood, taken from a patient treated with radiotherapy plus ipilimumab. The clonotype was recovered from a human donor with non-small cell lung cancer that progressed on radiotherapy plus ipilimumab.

The CDR3 here is CASRAGTANTEAFF. In DNA, the CDR3 is TGTGCCAGCAGGGCCGGGACAGCGAACACTGAAGCTTTCTTT. The chain combines TRBV11-2 with TRBJ1-1, with 7 nucleotides matching TRBD1. Germline lookup yields CDR1 SGHAT and CDR2 FQNNGV. The trim removed 6 bases at V and 1 base at J, leaving 5 bases unmatched. CDR3 length equals 14 residues.